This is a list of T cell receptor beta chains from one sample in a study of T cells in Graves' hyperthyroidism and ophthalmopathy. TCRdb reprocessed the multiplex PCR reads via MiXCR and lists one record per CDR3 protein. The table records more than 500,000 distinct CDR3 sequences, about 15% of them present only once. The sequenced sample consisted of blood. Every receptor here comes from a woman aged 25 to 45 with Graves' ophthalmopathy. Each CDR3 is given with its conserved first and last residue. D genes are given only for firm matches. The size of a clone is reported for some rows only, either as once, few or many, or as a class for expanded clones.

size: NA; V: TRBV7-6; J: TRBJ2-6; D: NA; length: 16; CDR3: CASSISSGTGANVLTF; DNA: TGTGCCAGCAGCATATCCTCAGGGACTGGGGCCAACGTCCTGACTTTC
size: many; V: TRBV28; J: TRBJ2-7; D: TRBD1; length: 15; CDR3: CASSFSGQGTYEQYF; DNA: TGTGCCAGCAGTTTCTCGGGACAGGGTACCTACGAGCAGTACTTC
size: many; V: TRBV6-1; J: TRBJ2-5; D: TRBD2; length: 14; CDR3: CASSSVAGRETQYF; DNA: TGTGCCAGCAGTTCCGTAGCGGGACGAGAGACCCAGTACTTC
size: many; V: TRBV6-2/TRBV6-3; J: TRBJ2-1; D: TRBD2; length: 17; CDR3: CASSPPGLADSYNEQFF; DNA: TGTGCCAGCAGTCCGCCCGGACTAGCGGACTCCTACAATGAGCAGTTCTTC
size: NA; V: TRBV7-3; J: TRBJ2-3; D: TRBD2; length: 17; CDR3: CASSLMGGGTNTDTQYF; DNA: TGTGCCAGCAGCTTAATGGGGGGGGGGACCAACACAGATACGCAGTATTTT
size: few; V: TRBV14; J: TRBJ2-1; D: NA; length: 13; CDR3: CASSQGLPREQFF; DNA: TGTGCCAGCAGCCAAGGGCTACCCAGAGAGCAGTTCTTC
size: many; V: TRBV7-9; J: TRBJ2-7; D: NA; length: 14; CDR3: CASSPAEGSYEQYF; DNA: TGTGCCAGCAGCCCCGCGGAGGGGTCCTACGAGCAGTACTTC
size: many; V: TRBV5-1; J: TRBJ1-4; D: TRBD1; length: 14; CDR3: CASSLDREGEKLFF; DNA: TGCGCCAGCAGCCTTGACAGGGAAGGTGAAAAACTGTTTTTT
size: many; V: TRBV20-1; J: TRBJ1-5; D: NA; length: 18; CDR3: CSARAEGAEFVINQPQHF; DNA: TGCAGTGCTAGAGCTGAGGGTGCCGAGTTTGTGATCAATCAGCCCCAGCATTTT
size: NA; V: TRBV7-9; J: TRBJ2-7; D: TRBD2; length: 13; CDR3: CASSLDGGNEQYF; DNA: TGTGCCAGCAGCTTAGACGGGGGGAACGAGCAGTACTTC
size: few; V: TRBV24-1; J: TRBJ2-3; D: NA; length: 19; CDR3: CATSDFSFSAGVGTDTQYF; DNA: TGTGCCACCAGTGATTTCTCCTTCTCCGCGGGCGTCGGCACAGATACGCAGTATTTT
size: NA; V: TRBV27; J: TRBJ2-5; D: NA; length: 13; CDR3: CASRLGYQETQYF; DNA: TGTGCCAGCAGACTAGGGTACCAAGAGACCCAGTACTTC
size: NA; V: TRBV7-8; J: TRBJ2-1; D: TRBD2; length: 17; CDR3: CASSFITLAGLFNEQFF; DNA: TGTGCCAGCAGCTTCATAACTCTAGCGGGACTCTTCAATGAGCAGTTCTTC
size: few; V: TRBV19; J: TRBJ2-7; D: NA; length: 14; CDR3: CASKRSSATYEQYF; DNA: TGTGCCAGTAAGCGTTCTAGCGCTACCTACGAGCAGTACTTC